By share, the clone carrying this T cell receptor beta chain counts as medium-sized. No antigen is known for it. Since it is a stray read in a library aimed at alpha chains, this beta chain has a size that is not meaningful. These data belong to a study of spatial heterogeneity in lung cancer. Study overall: The count of detected beta-chain sequences consistently exceeded that of alpha-chain sequences. The mean occurrence of each unique TCR and UMI combination in raw reads exceeded ten.

The CDR3 has 13 residues. The V and J ends lost 4 bases and 11 bases respectively, with 15 bases between them. The germline CDR1 and CDR2 sequences are SGHDN and FVKESK. Time point denoted: sample taken at primary tumor resection. Whole RNA, which was extracted from tumor, nontumor lung tissue or frozen PBMC, was sequenced without any cell sorting. TCR cDNA molecules each had a unique molecular identifier. Using its own MiXCR run on the 5' RACE reads, TCRdb lists one record per CDR3 protein. This sample has 4,000 to 5,000 distinct CDR3 sequences, with roughly 12% found just once. Study results and limitations: Within tumors, counts of expanded alpha and beta TCRs tracked tumor mutation counts.

The source material was lung tumor tissue, sampled at surgery. The clonotype comes from a male donor with early-stage non-small cell lung cancer. The genes are TRBV14 and TRBJ1-5, with D perhaps matching TRBD1 (6 bases). The CDR3 sequence: CASSRETGTAQHF. CDR3 sequence (DNA): TGTGCCAGCAGCCGCGAAACAGGGACGGCCCAGCATTTT. The full variable domain, completed using reference TRBV14 and TRBJ1-5, is EAGVTQFPSHSVIEKGQTVTLRCDPISGHDNLYWYRRVMGKEIKFLLHFVKESKQDESGMPNNRFLAERTGGTYSTLKVQPAELEDSGVYFCASSRETGTAQHFGDGTRLSIL.